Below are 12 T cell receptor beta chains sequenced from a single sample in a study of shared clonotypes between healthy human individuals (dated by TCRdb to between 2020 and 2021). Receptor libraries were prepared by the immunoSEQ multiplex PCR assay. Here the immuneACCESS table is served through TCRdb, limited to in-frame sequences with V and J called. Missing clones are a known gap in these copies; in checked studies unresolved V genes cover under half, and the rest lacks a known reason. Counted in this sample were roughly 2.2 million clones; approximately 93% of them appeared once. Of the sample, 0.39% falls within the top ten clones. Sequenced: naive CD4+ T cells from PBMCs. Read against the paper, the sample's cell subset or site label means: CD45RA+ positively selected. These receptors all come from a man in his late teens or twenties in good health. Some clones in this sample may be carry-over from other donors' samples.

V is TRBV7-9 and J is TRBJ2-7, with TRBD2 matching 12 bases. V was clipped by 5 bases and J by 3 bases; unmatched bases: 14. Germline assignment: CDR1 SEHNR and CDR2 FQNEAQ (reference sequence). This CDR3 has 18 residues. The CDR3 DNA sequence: TGTGCCAGCAGCCTCGGGACTAGCGGGTCCGACCCTTTCTACGAGCAGTACTTC. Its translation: CASSLGTSGSDPFYEQYF.

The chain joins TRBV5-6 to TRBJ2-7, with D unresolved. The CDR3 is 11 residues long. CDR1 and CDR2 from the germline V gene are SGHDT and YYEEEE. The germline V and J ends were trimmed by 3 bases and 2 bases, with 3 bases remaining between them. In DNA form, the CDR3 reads TGTGCCAGCAGCTCGCCCTACGAGCAGTACTTC. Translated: CASSSPYEQYF.

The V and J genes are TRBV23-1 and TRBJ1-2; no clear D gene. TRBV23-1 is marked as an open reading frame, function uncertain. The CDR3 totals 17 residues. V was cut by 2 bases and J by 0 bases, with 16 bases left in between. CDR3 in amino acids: CASSQKGSPTSNYGYTF. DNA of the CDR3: TGCGCCAGCAGTCAAAAGGGATCCCCTACATCTAACTATGGCTACACCTTC.

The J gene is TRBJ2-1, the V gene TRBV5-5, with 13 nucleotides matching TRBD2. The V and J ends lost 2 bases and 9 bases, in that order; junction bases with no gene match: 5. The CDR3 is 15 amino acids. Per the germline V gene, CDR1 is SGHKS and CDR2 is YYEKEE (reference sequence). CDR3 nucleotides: TGTGCCAGCAGCTTACTAGCGGGAGGGCCTGGTGAGCAGTTCTTC. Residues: CASSLLAGGPGEQFF.

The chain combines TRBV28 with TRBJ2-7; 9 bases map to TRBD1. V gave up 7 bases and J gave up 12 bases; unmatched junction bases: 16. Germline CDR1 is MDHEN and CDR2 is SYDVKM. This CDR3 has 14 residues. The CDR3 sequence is CASTRGGQGLGWYF. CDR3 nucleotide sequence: TGTGCCAGCACCCGAGGGGGACAGGGCCTGGGTTGGTACTTC.

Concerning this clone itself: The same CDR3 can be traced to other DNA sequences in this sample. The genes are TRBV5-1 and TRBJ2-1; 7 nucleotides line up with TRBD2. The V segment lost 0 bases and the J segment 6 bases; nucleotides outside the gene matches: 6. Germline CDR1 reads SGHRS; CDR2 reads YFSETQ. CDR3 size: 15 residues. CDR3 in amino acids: CASSLVAGAVNEQFF. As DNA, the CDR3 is TGCGCCAGCAGCTTGGTTGCGGGAGCGGTCAATGAGCAGTTCTTC.

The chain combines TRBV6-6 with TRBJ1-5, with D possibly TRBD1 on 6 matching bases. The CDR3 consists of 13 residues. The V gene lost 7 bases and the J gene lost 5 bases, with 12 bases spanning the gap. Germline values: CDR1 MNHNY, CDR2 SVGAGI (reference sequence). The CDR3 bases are TGTGCCAGCACCCACCAGGGGTATCAGCCCCAGCATTTT. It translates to CASTHQGYQPQHF.

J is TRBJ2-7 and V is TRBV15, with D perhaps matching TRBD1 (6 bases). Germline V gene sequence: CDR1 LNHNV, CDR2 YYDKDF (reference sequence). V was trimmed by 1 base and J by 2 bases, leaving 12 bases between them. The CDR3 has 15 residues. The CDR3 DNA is TGTGCCACCAGCAGAGGCACGGACAGAACCTACGAGCAGTACTTC. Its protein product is CATSRGTDRTYEQYF. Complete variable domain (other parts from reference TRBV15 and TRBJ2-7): DAMVIQNPRYQVTQFGKPVTLSCSQTLNHNVMYWYQQKSSQAPKLLFHYYDKDFNNEADTPDNFQSRRPNTSFCFLDIRSPGLGDTAMYLCATSRGTDRTYEQYFGPGTRLTVT.

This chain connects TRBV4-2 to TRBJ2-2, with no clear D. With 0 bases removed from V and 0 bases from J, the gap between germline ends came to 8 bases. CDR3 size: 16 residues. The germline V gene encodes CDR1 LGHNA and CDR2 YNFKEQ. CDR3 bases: TGTGCCAGCAGCCAAGATATGCTAGCGAACACCGGGGAGCTGTTTTTT. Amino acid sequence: CASSQDMLANTGELFF.

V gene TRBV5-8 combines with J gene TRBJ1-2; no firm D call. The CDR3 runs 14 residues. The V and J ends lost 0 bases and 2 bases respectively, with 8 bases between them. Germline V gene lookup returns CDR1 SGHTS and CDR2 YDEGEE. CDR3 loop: CASSLVIINYGYTF. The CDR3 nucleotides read TGTGCCAGCAGCTTGGTGATTATAAACTATGGCTACACCTTC.

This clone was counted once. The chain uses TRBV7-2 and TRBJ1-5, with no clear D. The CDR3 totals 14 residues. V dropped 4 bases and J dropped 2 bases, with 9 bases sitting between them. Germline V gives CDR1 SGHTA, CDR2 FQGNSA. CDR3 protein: CASSSEIGNQPQHF. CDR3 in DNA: TGTGCCAGCAGCTCAGAAATAGGCAATCAGCCCCAGCATTTT.

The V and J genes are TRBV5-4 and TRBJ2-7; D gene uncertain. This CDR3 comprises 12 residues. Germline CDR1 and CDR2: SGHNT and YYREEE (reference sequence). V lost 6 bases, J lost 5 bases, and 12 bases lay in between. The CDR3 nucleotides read TGTGCCAGCATGGGTGTGTCGAACGAGCAGTACTTC. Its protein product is CASMGVSNEQYF. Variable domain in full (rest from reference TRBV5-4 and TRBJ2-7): ETGVTQSPTHLIKTRGQQVTLRCSSQSGHNTVSWYQQALGQGPQFIFQYYREEENGRGNFPPRFSGLQFPNYSSELNVNALELDDSALYLCASMGVSNEQYFGPGTRLTVT.